These T cell receptor beta chains were read from a single sample in a study of shared clonotypes between healthy human individuals. Clones were read by immunoSEQ multiplex PCR, and TCRdb kept only the in-frame ones, dropping some. Here the sample spans about 2.3 million clones, just over 90% being singletons. The sequenced material came from naive CD4+ T cells from PBMCs. These receptors all come from a man between 18 and 29 years old in good health. Some clones in this sample may be carry-over from other donors' samples. CDR3s include the opening cysteine and the closing phenylalanine or tryptophan. The order of the fields is V gene, D gene, clone size, J gene, CDR3 DNA, CDR3 protein. D genes are given only for firm matches. The size field is filled for only some rows; it gives once, few, many or a size class.

v_call: TRBV20-1; d_call: -; clone_size: -; j_call: TRBJ2-1; cdr3_nt: TGCAGTGCTAAGTGGAATGAGCAGTTCTTC; cdr3_aa: CSAKWNEQFF
v_call: TRBV11-3; d_call: TRBD2; clone_size: once; j_call: TRBJ2-1; cdr3_nt: TGTGCCAGCAGCCTTGGGACTAGCGGGAGGCTTAATGAGCAGTTCTTC; cdr3_aa: CASSLGTSGRLNEQFF
v_call: TRBV7-8; d_call: -; clone_size: -; j_call: TRBJ1-5; cdr3_nt: TGTGCCAGCAGCTTAGTGAGGGGACAGCCCCAGCATTTT; cdr3_aa: CASSLVRGQPQHF
v_call: TRBV18; d_call: TRBD1; clone_size: once; j_call: TRBJ1-1; cdr3_nt: TGTGCCAGCTCACCAGGGGACAGGGGGAACACTGAAGCTTTCTTT; cdr3_aa: CASSPGDRGNTEAFF
v_call: TRBV2; d_call: -; clone_size: -; j_call: TRBJ2-7; cdr3_nt: TGTGCCAGCAGCCTAGGAACCTACGAGCAGTACTTC; cdr3_aa: CASSLGTYEQYF
v_call: TRBV6-5; d_call: -; clone_size: -; j_call: TRBJ2-3; cdr3_nt: TGTGCCAGCAGTTCACCGGGACCGAGTACGCAGTATTTT; cdr3_aa: CASSSPGPSTQYF
v_call: TRBV28; d_call: -; clone_size: -; j_call: TRBJ1-1; cdr3_nt: TGTGCCAGCAGTTGGCCCCGGGGGGGGGCTCGGAGAACTGAAGCTTTCTTT; cdr3_aa: CASSWPRGGARRTEAFF
v_call: TRBV7-2; d_call: -; clone_size: -; j_call: TRBJ2-7; cdr3_nt: TGTGCCAGCAGCTTAGGGACAGTCTACGAGCAGTACTTC; cdr3_aa: CASSLGTVYEQYF
v_call: TRBV10-3; d_call: TRBD2; clone_size: -; j_call: TRBJ2-5; cdr3_nt: TGTGCCGTAGCGGGACACCCTTACCAAGAGACCCAGTACTTC; cdr3_aa: CAVAGHPYQETQYF
v_call: TRBV25-1; d_call: -; clone_size: -; j_call: TRBJ2-5; cdr3_nt: TGTGCCAGCAGTGAACCTGGCCTACTCCAAGAGACCCAGTACTTC; cdr3_aa: CASSEPGLLQETQYF
v_call: TRBV7-2; d_call: -; clone_size: -; j_call: TRBJ1-5; cdr3_nt: TGTGCCAGCAGCCTAGATTATAGCAATCAGCCCCAGCATTTT; cdr3_aa: CASSLDYSNQPQHF
v_call: TRBV2; d_call: -; clone_size: -; j_call: TRBJ1-4; cdr3_nt: TGTGCCAGCAGTGAAAGGGGCAGGGCGAGAGAAAAACTGTTTTTT; cdr3_aa: CASSERGRAREKLFF
v_call: TRBV9; d_call: TRBD1; clone_size: -; j_call: TRBJ1-1; cdr3_nt: TGTGCCAGCAGCGCGGGACAGGGAGGCCACACTGAAGCTTTCTTT; cdr3_aa: CASSAGQGGHTEAFF
v_call: TRBV7-9; d_call: TRBD2; clone_size: -; j_call: TRBJ2-5; cdr3_nt: TGTGCCAGCAGCTTAGGGGATGCGGGGGGTCAAGAGACCCAGTACTTC; cdr3_aa: CASSLGDAGGQETQYF
v_call: TRBV15; d_call: -; clone_size: -; j_call: TRBJ2-3; cdr3_nt: TGTGCCACCACTTCGGGAGTTAAGGGCACAGATACGCAGTATTTT; cdr3_aa: CATTSGVKGTDTQYF
v_call: TRBV28; d_call: -; clone_size: -; j_call: TRBJ2-7; cdr3_nt: -; cdr3_aa: CASSSSGQGYYEQYF
v_call: TRBV5-1; d_call: TRBD1; clone_size: -; j_call: TRBJ2-5; cdr3_nt: TGCGCCAGCACACAGGGGCTTCAAGAGACCCAGTACTTC; cdr3_aa: CASTQGLQETQYF
v_call: TRBV30; d_call: TRBD1; clone_size: -; j_call: TRBJ1-4; cdr3_nt: TGTGCCTGGAGTTCGGACAGGGGAAGTATTAATGAAAAACTGTTTTTT; cdr3_aa: CAWSSDRGSINEKLFF
v_call: TRBV5-1; d_call: -; clone_size: -; j_call: TRBJ1-5; cdr3_nt: TGCGCCAGCAGCTTGGAGGGGGGGTTTTCGCAGCCCCAGCATTTT; cdr3_aa: CASSLEGGFSQPQHF
v_call: TRBV21-1; d_call: -; clone_size: -; j_call: TRBJ2-2; cdr3_nt: TGTGCCAGCAGCCTGGCGGTAACGAACACCGGGGAGCTGTTTTTT; cdr3_aa: CASSLAVTNTGELFF
v_call: TRBV28; d_call: -; clone_size: -; j_call: TRBJ1-6; cdr3_nt: TGTGCCAGCAGTTTATTGGACGGTAATAATTCACCCCTCCACTTT; cdr3_aa: CASSLLDGNNSPLHF
v_call: TRBV9; d_call: -; clone_size: -; j_call: TRBJ2-5; cdr3_nt: TGTGCCAGCAGCGTAGGTGCAGGCGGTGGATTGAAAGAGACCCAGTACTTC; cdr3_aa: CASSVGAGGGLKETQYF
v_call: TRBV5-1; d_call: -; clone_size: -; j_call: TRBJ2-1; cdr3_nt: TGCGCCAGCAGCTCGAACCCAAGACTTTCCTTAAATGAGCAGTTCTTC; cdr3_aa: CASSSNPRLSLNEQFF
v_call: TRBV7-9; d_call: TRBD1; clone_size: once; j_call: TRBJ1-2; cdr3_nt: TGTGCCAGCAGACCACAGGGGTCTTCTGGCTACACCTTC; cdr3_aa: CASRPQGSSGYTF
v_call: TRBV27; d_call: -; clone_size: once; j_call: TRBJ1-5; cdr3_nt: TGTGCCAGCGGAGAGGGACATTCTGTGGCCCAGCATTTT; cdr3_aa: CASGEGHSVAQHF
v_call: TRBV5-8; d_call: TRBD2; clone_size: -; j_call: TRBJ2-2; cdr3_nt: TGTGCCAGCAGCCGGCGGCAAGCGGGAGTCGGGGAGCTGTTTTTT; cdr3_aa: CASSRRQAGVGELFF
v_call: TRBV7-9; d_call: -; clone_size: -; j_call: TRBJ2-7; cdr3_nt: TGTGCCAGCAGCTTCGCAGGTTCCTCCTACGAGCAGTACTTC; cdr3_aa: CASSFAGSSYEQYF